The sequence of this T cell receptor (beta chain) was determined in a study of T cells in Graves' hyperthyroidism and ophthalmopathy. Those patients with uncontrolled infection, other autoimmune disease, pregnancy or lactation were excluded. On the basis of clinical symptoms, serum thyroxine and TRAb, thyroid ultrasound and orbital computed tomography, diagnoses were made. This CDR3 is built from 14 residues. Germline V lookup: CDR1 SNHLY, CDR2 FYNNEI. V was shortened by 6 bases and J by 5 bases, with 17 bases between the two germline ends. Study observations and caveats: Ophthalmopathy was identified by the model a median roughly 6.5 months ahead of onset.

Amplification yielded TCR beta CDR3 regions, with RNA transcripts as the source. With the HTBI primer set, the TCR CDR3 went through a first round of RT-PCR. TCRdb reprocessed the multiplex PCR reads via MiXCR and lists one record per CDR3 protein. This sample has about 350,000 distinct CDR3 sequences, with less than 20% found just once. Points on this clonotype: Its target is unknown.

The source is a woman in her 40s with Graves' ophthalmopathy. The chain uses TRBV2 and TRBJ2-7; perhaps TRBD1 as D (5 bases). The sample was blood. The CDR3 sequence is CASRFGQGPDEQYF. CDR3 coding DNA: TGTGCCAGCAGGTTTGGGCAGGGCCCCGACGAGCAGTACTTC.